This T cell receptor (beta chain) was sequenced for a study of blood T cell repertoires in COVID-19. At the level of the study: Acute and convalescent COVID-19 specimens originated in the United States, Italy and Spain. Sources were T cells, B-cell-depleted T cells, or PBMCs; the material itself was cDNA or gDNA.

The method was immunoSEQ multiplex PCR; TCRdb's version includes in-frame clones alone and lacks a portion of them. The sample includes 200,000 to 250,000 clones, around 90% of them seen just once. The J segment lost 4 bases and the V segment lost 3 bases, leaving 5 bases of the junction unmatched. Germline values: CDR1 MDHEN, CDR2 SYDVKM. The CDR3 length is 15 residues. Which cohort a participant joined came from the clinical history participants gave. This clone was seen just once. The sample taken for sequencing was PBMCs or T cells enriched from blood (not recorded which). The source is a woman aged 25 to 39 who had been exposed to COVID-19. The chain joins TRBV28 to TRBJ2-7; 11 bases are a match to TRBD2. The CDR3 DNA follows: TGTGCCAGCAGTTTGGGCGGGACTAGCGGTTACGAGCAGTACTTC. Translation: CASSLGGTSGYEQYF.